The 17 T cell receptor beta chains in this list originate from one sample, sequenced in a study of blood T cell repertoires in COVID-19. The assay was immunoSEQ multiplex PCR, and TCRdb's table has in-frame clones only and misses some. The sample holds some 200,000 clones, approximately 85% seen once. The sequenced sample consisted of PBMCs or T cells enriched from blood (not recorded which). The receptors originated from a middle-aged man who had recovered from COVID-19.

V usage is TRBV10-2 and J usage is TRBJ2-7; 11 bases agree with TRBD2. The CDR3 runs 14 residues. J lost 0 bases, V lost 6 bases, and 1 base had no gene match. Germline V gene sequence: CDR1 WSHSY, CDR2 SAAADI. This CDR3 is CASRTSGTSYEQYF. CDR3 coding DNA: TGCGCCAGCAGGACTAGCGGGACCTCCTACGAGCAGTACTTC.

This chain joins TRBV11-2 and TRBJ1-4; the D is unclear. Trimming left V 2 bases short and J 8 bases short, with 9 bases between. Germline-derived CDR1 and CDR2 are SGHAT and FQNNGV. The CDR3 totals 13 residues. The CDR3 reads CASSLRLEEKLFF. CDR3 nucleotide sequence: TGTGCCAGCAGCTTAAGGCTGGAGGAAAAACTGTTTTTT.

This chain uses TRBV7-3 with TRBJ2-3, with D perhaps TRBD2 (5 bases). Germline V lookup: CDR1 SGHTA, CDR2 FQGTGA. V lost 3 bases, J lost 0 bases, and 7 bases lay in between. CDR3 length: 14 residues. The CDR3, as DNA: TGTGCCAGCAGCTTTCGGGAAAGCACAGATACGCAGTATTTT. It specifies CASSFRESTDTQYF.

Notes on this clone: Other nucleotide sequences from this sample produce the same CDR3. The rearrangement uses TRBV6-5 and TRBJ2-7, with TRBD1 matching 9 bases. V was pared by 6 bases and J by 4 bases, with 4 bases of the junction left unmatched. The CDR3 is made up of 13 amino acids. Per the germline V gene, CDR1 is MNHEY and CDR2 is SVGAGI. The CDR3 region is CASRPGQGYEQYF. Written as DNA, the CDR3 is TGTGCCAGCAGGCCCGGACAGGGGTACGAGCAGTACTTC.

The genes are TRBV30 and TRBJ1-4; weak D call: TRBD1 (5 bases). V gave up 2 bases and J gave up 4 bases, with 11 bases separating them. Germline assignment: CDR1 GTSNPN and CDR2 SVGIG (reference sequence). The CDR3 is made up of 14 amino acids. This chain's CDR3 is CAWSIGHGNEKLFF. The CDR3 DNA reads TGTGCCTGGAGTATAGGACACGGTAATGAAAAACTGTTTTTT.

The rearrangement uses TRBV9 and TRBJ2-5; perhaps TRBD2 as D (6 bases). Trimming took off 0 bases at V and 1 base at J, with 10 bases between the two ends. CDR3 length: 15 residues. Per the germline V gene, CDR1 is SGDLS and CDR2 is YYNGEE. The CDR3 bases are TGTGCCAGCAGCGTAGAAGCGGGCCTCCAAGAGACCCAGTACTTC. This translates into CASSVEAGLQETQYF.

V gene TRBV20-1 combines with J gene TRBJ1-1, with D perhaps TRBD1 (5 bases). The CDR3 runs 14 residues. The germline CDR1 and CDR2 sequences are DFQATT and SNEGSKA (reference sequence). The V and J ends lost 5 bases and 4 bases respectively, with 17 bases between them. Here the CDR3 reads CSAGGQTGGTEAFF. In nucleotides, the CDR3 is TGCAGTGCTGGTGGGCAAACGGGGGGCACTGAAGCTTTCTTT.

The chain carries TRBV4-2 and TRBJ2-1, with 8 bases that match TRBD2. Trimming at V came to 1 base and at J to 8 bases, leaving 4 bases not matched to a gene. There are 14 residues in the CDR3. Per the germline V gene, CDR1 is LGHNA and CDR2 is YNFKEQ. This CDR3 is CASSQVDSGDEQFF. The CDR3 DNA follows: TGTGCCAGCAGCCAAGTCGATAGCGGGGATGAGCAGTTCTTC.

The chain links TRBV5-1 to TRBJ2-2; 8 bases map to TRBD1. The junction had 10 bases not matched to a gene; V was cut back by 4 bases and J by 2 bases. The germline CDR1 and CDR2 sequences are SGHRS and YFSETQ. The CDR3 is made up of 17 amino acids. The DNA of the CDR3 is TGCGCCAGCAGCCGCGCCTCCGGGACAGGCAACACCGGGGAGCTGTTTTTT. It translates to CASSRASGTGNTGELFF.

The chain employs TRBV5-1 and TRBJ1-3; D gene uncertain. The CDR3 length is 16 residues. CDR1 and CDR2 from the germline V gene are SGHRS and YFSETQ. V was trimmed by 1 base and J by 2 bases, leaving 13 bases between them. CDR3 sequence (DNA): TGCGCCAGCAGCTTGTCGACGGGAACCGCTGGAAACACCATATATTTT. Protein product: CASSLSTGTAGNTIYF.

Notes on this clone: Other DNA sequences from this sample encode an identical CDR3 as well. This sequence joins TRBV3-1 (or the pseudogene TRBV3-2) and TRBJ1-3; weak D call: TRBD1 (5 bases). This CDR3 has 14 amino acids. Germline values: CDR1 LGHDT, CDR2 YNNKEL (reference sequence). V gave up 2 bases and J gave up 1 base, with 6 bases separating them. CDR3 nucleotide sequence: TGTGCCAGCAGCCAATCAGGGTCTGGAAACACCATATATTTT. Translating gives CASSQSGSGNTIYF.

CDR3 in amino acids: CAWSAGLAVHEQYF. Here the CDR3 DNA reads TGTGCCTGGAGTGCGGGACTAGCCGTCCACGAGCAGTACTTC. The chain is built from TRBV30 and TRBJ2-7; TRBD2 matches 9 bases. Germline loops: CDR1 GTSNPN, CDR2 SVGIG (reference sequence). The V and J ends lost 1 base and 5 bases, in that order; junction bases with no gene match: 6. There are 14 residues in the CDR3. Full variable domain (missing parts from reference TRBV30 and TRBJ2-7): SQTIHQWPATLVQPVGSPLSLECTVEGTSNPNLYWYRQAAGRGLQLLFYSVGIGQISSEVPQNLSASRPQDRQFILSSKKLLLSDSGFYLCAWSAGLAVHEQYFGPGTRLTVT.

The genes are TRBV6-1 and TRBJ1-1; no firm D call. Germline V gives CDR1 MNHNS, CDR2 SASEGT. The V end was cut by 2 bases, the J end by 11 bases, with 12 bases between. The CDR3 covers 12 residues. CDR3 nucleotide sequence: TGTGCCAGCAGTGAATCAGCGGTGGGGGCTTTCTTT. Protein product: CASSESAVGAFF.

The chain uses TRBV6-5 and TRBJ2-3; D remains unclear. From germline, CDR1 is MNHEY and CDR2 SVGAGI. The V end was cut by 5 bases, the J end by 1 base, with 7 bases between. The CDR3 contains 13 residues. CDR3 in DNA: TGTGCCAGCAGTCCTCCCGGCACAGATACGCAGTATTTT. As protein: CASSPPGTDTQYF.

The CDR3 bases are TGTGCCAGCAGTGAAAGAGGACTAGCGGTAAACACCGGGGAGCTGTTTTTT. This codes for CASSERGLAVNTGELFF. The chain combines TRBV6-4 with TRBJ2-2; TRBD2 agrees at 10 bases. Germline V lookup: CDR1 MRHNA, CDR2 SNTAGT. Unmatched junction bases numbered 6, after V lost 3 bases and J lost 2 bases. This CDR3 contains 17 residues.

In its sample, this clone was seen a few times. This rearrangement joins TRBV27 to TRBJ2-3; TRBD2 matches 11 bases. Per the germline V gene, CDR1 is MNHEY and CDR2 is SMNVEV (reference sequence). The CDR3 runs 17 residues. Losses at the gene ends were 5 bases for V and 5 bases for J; bases not matched to a gene: 12. Here the CDR3 DNA reads TGTGCCAGCAGTGGTGTAATAGCGGGAGGGCCTCGAGATACGCAGTATTTT. Encoded protein: CASSGVIAGGPRDTQYF.

CDR3 residues: CASSADGGYNEQFF. In DNA, the CDR3 is TGCGCCAGCAGTGCGGACGGGGGGTACAATGAGCAGTTCTTC. The rearrangement joins TRBV10-1 to TRBJ2-1; 7 bases agree with TRBD2. V dropped 4 bases and J dropped 4; count of bases not matched to a gene: 4. Germline V gives CDR1 WNHNN, CDR2 SYGVQD (reference sequence). The CDR3 extends over 14 amino acids.